This T cell receptor (beta chain) was obtained from a study of T cells after yellow fever vaccination. A universal primer site and UMIs were added as TCR cDNA was made by 5'RACE template switching. Each CDR3 protein is one row after TCRdb ran MiXCR on the 5' RACE reads. This table has some 120,000 distinct CDR3 sequences, about 7% appearing once. CDR3 length: 15 residues. Per the germline V gene, CDR1 is MDHEN and CDR2 is SYDVKM. V lost 8 bases, J lost 3 bases, and 20 bases lay in between. This clonotype was observed a few times. The antigen is unknown. Whole-study results and caveats: Faster peaking, at day 5 versus 15, marked a secondary response that was weaker. Most clones from primary vaccination resurfaced after the booster (around 95% CD4, less than 90% CD8).

The source material was CD4+ T cells sorted from PBMCs, sampled 10 to 11 days after the first yellow fever vaccination. The gene calls are TRBV28 and TRBJ2-7; tentative D call: TRBD2 (6 bases). This TCR was sampled from a man between 18 and 35 years old who received the YFV17D yellow fever vaccine. The CDR3 region has the DNA TGTGCCAGCCGGGAAGGAGGTGGAGGGGTCTACGAGCAGTACGTC. Translating it yields CASREGGGGVYEQYV.